This TCR beta chain was recorded in a study of T cell changes during pregnancy in multiple sclerosis. Libraries were prepared by immunoSEQ multiplex PCR; TCRdb keeps only in-frame clonotypes and omits some of them. The sample includes 40,000 to 50,000 clones, 94% seen only once; the top ten take roughly 8.1%. The CDR3 has 15 amino acids. J lost 0 bases, V lost 6 bases, and 5 bases had no gene match. CDR1 and CDR2 from the germline V gene are MNHEY and SMNVEV (reference sequence). The genes are TRBV27 and TRBJ2-3; 8 bases are shared with TRBD1. The clonotype was recovered from a female donor with multiple sclerosis, enrolled in a pregnancy study. Sample: CD8+ T cells from peripheral blood mononuclear cells, taken in the third trimester of pregnancy. The CDR3 loop is CASRDRVYSTDTQYF. The DNA for the CDR3 is TGTGCCAGCAGGGACAGGGTTTACAGCACAGATACGCAGTATTTT.